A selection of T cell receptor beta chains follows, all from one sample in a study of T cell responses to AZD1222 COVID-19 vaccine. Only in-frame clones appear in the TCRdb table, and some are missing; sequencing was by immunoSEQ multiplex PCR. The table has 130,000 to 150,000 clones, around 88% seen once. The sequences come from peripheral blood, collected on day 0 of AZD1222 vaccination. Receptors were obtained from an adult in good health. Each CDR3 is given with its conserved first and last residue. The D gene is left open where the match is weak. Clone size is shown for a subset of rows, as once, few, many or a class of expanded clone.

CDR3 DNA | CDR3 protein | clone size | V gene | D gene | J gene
TGTGCCAGCCGGGGACTAGTGGAGACCCAGTACTTC | CASRGLVETQYF | . | TRBV6-5 | TRBD2 | TRBJ2-5
TGCGCCAGCAGCTTAGGACCGTCTGGCTATGGCTACACCTTC | CASSLGPSGYGYTF | . | TRBV5-1 | . | TRBJ1-2
TGTGCCAGCAGCTTAGCAAGCTCCTACAATGAGCAGTTCTTC | CASSLASSYNEQFF | . | TRBV7-9 | . | TRBJ2-1
TGTGCCACCAGTGATTTCTTAGGGACTGGGGCCAACGTCCTGACTTTC | CATSDFLGTGANVLTF | . | TRBV24-1 | . | TRBJ2-6
TGTGCCAGCAGCGTAGACGAGAGGGGCTATGGCTACACCTTC | CASSVDERGYGYTF | . | TRBV9 | . | TRBJ1-2
TGTGCCAGCAGCTATAGACAGAACTATGGCTACACCTTC | CASSYRQNYGYTF | . | TRBV7-2 | . | TRBJ1-2
TGTGCCAGCAGTTACCGAGGGGTGGGAGGCTACACCTTC | CASSYRGVGGYTF | . | TRBV6-5 | . | TRBJ1-2
TGTGCCAGCAGCTTAGCCGGGTTGGGATCGGACACTGAAGCTTTCTTT | CASSLAGLGSDTEAFF | . | TRBV7-8 | . | TRBJ1-1
TGTGCCAGTAGTTACGACATGGTGGGCTCACCCCTCCACTTT | CASSYDMVGSPLHF | . | TRBV19 | . | TRBJ1-6
TGTGCCAGCTCCTACAGGGATAGCTCCTACAATGAGCAGTTCTTC | CASSYRDSSYNEQFF | . | TRBV18 | . | TRBJ2-1
TGCAGCGTTGTCGGGAACACTGAAGCTTTCTTT | CSVVGNTEAFF | . | TRBV29-1 | . | TRBJ1-1
TGTGCCAGCAGTTCGACGGAAGCGGGGGGGCGGAACTATGGCTACACCTTC | CASSSTEAGGRNYGYTF | . | TRBV7-2 | . | TRBJ1-2
TGTGCCAGCAGCTTCCTAGGTCGTGCAGGGAGCTCCTACAATGAGCAGTTCTTC | CASSFLGRAGSSYNEQFF | . | TRBV7-9 | . | TRBJ2-1
TGTGCCAGCAAGGCCGCTGCCAATGAGCAGTTCTTC | CASKAAANEQFF | . | TRBV28 | . | TRBJ2-1
TGTGCCAGCACCACTGGCAATCAGCCCCAGCATTTT | CASTTGNQPQHF | . | TRBV18 | . | TRBJ1-5
TGTGCCAGCAGTTTATCCACGACAGGGAGCTCTGGAAACACCATATATTTT | CASSLSTTGSSGNTIYF | . | TRBV28 | TRBD1 | TRBJ1-3
TGCGCCAGCAGCCAGACTCAGGACAGGGGACGGGAGGGCTACACCTTC | CASSQTQDRGREGYTF | . | TRBV4-3 | TRBD1 | TRBJ1-2
TGTGCCAGCAGCTTGAACCTCCGGGACTATTCCTTC | CASSLNLRDYSF | . | TRBV5-6 | TRBD2 | TRBJ2-7
TGTGCCAGCAGTGGGCAGGGCACCGGGGAGCTGTTTTTT | CASSGQGTGELFF | . | TRBV6-4 | . | TRBJ2-2
TGTGCCAGCAGCTTAGAGAGCAATGGGAACACTGAAGCTTTCTTT | CASSLESNGNTEAFF | . | TRBV7-8 | . | TRBJ1-1
TGTGCCAGCAGTTATGCCGGTTCTAACACCATATATTTT | CASSYAGSNTIYF | once | TRBV6-5 | . | TRBJ1-3
TGTGCCAGCAGTTACGAAAAGGGGTCTGAAGCTTTCTTT | CASSYEKGSEAFF | . | TRBV6-5 | . | TRBJ1-1
TGCGCCAGCAGCCAAGGGCCACAGGGAAATCAGCCCCAGCATTTT | CASSQGPQGNQPQHF | once | TRBV4-1 | . | TRBJ1-5